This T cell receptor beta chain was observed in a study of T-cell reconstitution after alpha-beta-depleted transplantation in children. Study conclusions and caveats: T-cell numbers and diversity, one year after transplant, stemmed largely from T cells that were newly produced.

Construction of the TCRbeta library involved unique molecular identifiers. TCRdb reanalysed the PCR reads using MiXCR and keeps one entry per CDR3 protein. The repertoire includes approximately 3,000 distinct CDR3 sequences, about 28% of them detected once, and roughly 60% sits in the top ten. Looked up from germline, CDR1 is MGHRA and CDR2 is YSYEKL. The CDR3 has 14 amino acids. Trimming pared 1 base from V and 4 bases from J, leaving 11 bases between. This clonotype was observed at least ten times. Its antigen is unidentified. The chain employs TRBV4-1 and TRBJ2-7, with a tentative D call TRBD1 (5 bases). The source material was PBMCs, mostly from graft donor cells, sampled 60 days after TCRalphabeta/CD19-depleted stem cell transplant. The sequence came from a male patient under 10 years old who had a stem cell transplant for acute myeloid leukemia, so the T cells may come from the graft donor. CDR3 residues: CASSQVGAAYEQYF. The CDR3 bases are TGCGCCAGCAGCCAAGTAGGGGCGGCATACGAGCAGTACTTC.